The clone carrying this T cell receptor (beta chain) was counted ten times or more. What it binds is not known. The source of the sample is a study of T cells after yellow fever vaccination. Overall study findings and caveats: One caveat is that FACS-sorted repertoires could contain abundant clonotypes contaminating from the bulk population. It was the secondary response that reached its peak faster, day 5 versus 15, but it was weaker.

This CDR3 has 13 residues. V was clipped by 3 bases and J by 10 bases, with 14 bases between them. Template-switching 5'RACE yielded the TCR cDNA; a universal primer site and UMIs were added in the process. TCRdb used MiXCR to reprocess the 5' RACE reads, holding one entry per CDR3 protein. The table has about 150,000 distinct CDR3 sequences, just over 6.5% seen once. The sequences come from CD4+ T cells sorted from PBMCs, collected 10 days after the yellow fever booster vaccination. The chain is built from TRBV12-3 or TRBV12-4 and TRBJ2-3; D perhaps matches TRBD1 (5 bases). The clonotype comes from a man aged 25 to 45 who received the YFV17D yellow fever vaccine. The CDR3 bases are TGTGCCAGCAGTTTTTCCACTCAGGGCGCGCAGTATTTT. The encoded protein is CASSFSTQGAQYF.